This T cell receptor (beta chain) was identified during a study of CD8+ T cells in alopecia areata. Overall study findings and caveats: TCR sharing was clearer in mice than between patients, perhaps partly owing to patient HLA diversity. Lesional tissue from the scalp (especially in alopecia totalis/universalis) showed higher clonality than normal scalp.

Of note for this clone: The antigen remains undetermined.

PBMC-derived CD4+ and CD8+ T cells were sorted. Extracted RNA was reverse transcribed, and the resulting cDNA served as sequencing template. Profiled with immunoSEQ multiplex PCR; TCRdb holds only in-frame clones, not every one. Counted here are some 120,000 clones, 47% occurring once; the ten biggest clones make up 10%. In germline, CDR1 is GTSNPN, CDR2 SVGIG (reference sequence). The V gene lost 3 bases and the J gene lost 8 bases, with 20 bases spanning the gap. This CDR3 is built from 15 residues. This chain joins TRBV30 and TRBJ2-1; TRBD2 is a possible D gene (6 bases). The sequenced sample consisted of NKG2D-low CD8+ T cells sorted from blood. This receptor was obtained from a human donor with alopecia areata. CDR3 sequence reads: CAWRPTAEGLDEQFF. The CDR3 nucleotides are TGTGCCTGGAGACCGACTGCGGAGGGGTTGGATGAGCAGTTCTTC.